The clone carrying this T cell receptor beta chain has only a few counts. The data stem from a study of read filtering for tumor transcriptome and immune sequencing. Study at large: Revised staging placed fewer than ten patients in R-ISS I, 15 to 20 in II, more than 5 in III.

Molecular barcoded adaptors covering alpha/delta and beta/gamma chains were used on approximately 400 ng RNA. TCRdb re-called the reads through MiXCR, storing one row per CDR3 protein. The top ten clones hold 18% of a sample with around 41,000 distinct CDR3 sequences, around 15% of them seen once. Trimming shortened V by 0 bases and J by 2 bases, and 11 bases separated the two germline ends. The CDR3 consists of 15 residues. CDR1 and CDR2 (germline): SGHRS, YFSETQ. Bone marrow was sampled from every patient at the time of active disease. The sequenced material came from a population of CD138-negative cells sorted from bone marrow. The J gene is TRBJ1-1, the V gene TRBV5-1; D is ambiguous. The clonotype originates from a donor over 35 with multiple myeloma. Here the CDR3 reads CASSLGSPSNTEAFF. The CDR3 DNA sequence: TGCGCCAGCAGCTTGGGTTCACCTTCTAACACTGAAGCTTTCTTT.